This T cell receptor beta chain was sequenced during a study of technical replicates of blood from a handful of donors. Germline lookup yields CDR1 SGHVS and CDR2 FNYEAQ. The ends were cut back, 5 bases at V and 0 bases at J, with 19 bases in the middle. CDR3 length equals 18 residues. Clones were read by immunoSEQ multiplex PCR, and TCRdb kept only the in-frame ones, dropping some. This table has nearly 80,000 clones, 90% to 95% appearing once. V and J are TRBV7-6 and TRBJ2-2, with D perhaps matching TRBD2 (6 bases). Material for sequencing was T cells isolated from PBMCs. The source is a human donor in good health. CDR3 in DNA: TGTGCCAGCAGCCAGAGGGATAGCGGAATTACGAACACCGGGGAGCTGTTTTTT. Its protein product is CASSQRDSGITNTGELFF.